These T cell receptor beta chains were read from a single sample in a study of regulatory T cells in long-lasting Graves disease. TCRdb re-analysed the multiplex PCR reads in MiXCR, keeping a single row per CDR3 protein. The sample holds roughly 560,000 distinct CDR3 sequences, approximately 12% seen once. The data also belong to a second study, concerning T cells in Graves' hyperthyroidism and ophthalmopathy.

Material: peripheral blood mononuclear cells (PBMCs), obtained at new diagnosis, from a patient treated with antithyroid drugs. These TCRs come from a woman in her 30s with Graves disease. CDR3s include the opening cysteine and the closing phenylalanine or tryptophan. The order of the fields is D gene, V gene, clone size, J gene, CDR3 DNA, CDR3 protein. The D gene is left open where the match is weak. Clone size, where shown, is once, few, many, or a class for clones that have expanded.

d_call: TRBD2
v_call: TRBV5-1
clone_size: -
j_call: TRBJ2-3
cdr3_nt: TGCGCCAGCAGAATCGTGGGACTAGCGGAGGGGCGGTGTAGCACAGATACGCAGTATTTT
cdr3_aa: CASRIVGLAEGRCSTDTQYF

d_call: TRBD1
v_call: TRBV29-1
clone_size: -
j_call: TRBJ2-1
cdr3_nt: TGCAGCGCCGAGGGGGACAGAGACCAGTTCTTC
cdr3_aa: CSAEGDRDQFF

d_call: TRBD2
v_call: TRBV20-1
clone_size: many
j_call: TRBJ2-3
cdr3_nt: TGCAGTGCTAGAGGGGATAGCGGGAGGACAGATACGCAGTATTTT
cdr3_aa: CSARGDSGRTDTQYF

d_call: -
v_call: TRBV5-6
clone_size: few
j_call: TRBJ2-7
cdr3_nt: TGTGCCAGCAGCTCAGTCAACTACGAGCAGTACTTC
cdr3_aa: CASSSVNYEQYF

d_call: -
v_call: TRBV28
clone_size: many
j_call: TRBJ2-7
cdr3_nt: TGTGCCAGCAGTTCGGGACATCCCGGAAGTAGCGAGCAGTACTTC
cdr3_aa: CASSSGHPGSSEQYF

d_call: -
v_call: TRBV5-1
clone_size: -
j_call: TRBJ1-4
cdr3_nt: TGCGCCAGCAGCTGGAACAGGGAGGCTAATGAAAAACTGTTTTTT
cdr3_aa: CASSWNREANEKLFF

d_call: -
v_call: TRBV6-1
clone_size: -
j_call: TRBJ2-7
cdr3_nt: TGTGCCAGCACCGACGTCTCCTACGAGCAGTACTTC
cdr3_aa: CASTDVSYEQYF

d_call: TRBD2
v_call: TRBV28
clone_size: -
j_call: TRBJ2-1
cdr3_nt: TGTGCCAGCAGTTTTCTGCGGGAGCGGAATGAGCAGTTCTTC
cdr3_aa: CASSFLRERNEQFF

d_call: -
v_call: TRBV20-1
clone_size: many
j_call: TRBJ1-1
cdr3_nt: TGCAGTGCTAGAGTCCGGGACTTCGGTGAAGCTTTCTTT
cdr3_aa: CSARVRDFGEAFF

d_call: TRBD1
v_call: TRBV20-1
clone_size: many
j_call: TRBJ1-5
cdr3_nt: TGCAGTGCTCATGCGGCAGGGGGCAGGAGGAGCCAGCCCCAGCATTTT
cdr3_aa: CSAHAAGGRRSQPQHF

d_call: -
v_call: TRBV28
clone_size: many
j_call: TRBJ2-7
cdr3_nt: TGTGCCAGCAGTTTAACTTGCGGGACGGGTCCTTGCGAGCAGTACTTC
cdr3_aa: CASSLTCGTGPCEQYF

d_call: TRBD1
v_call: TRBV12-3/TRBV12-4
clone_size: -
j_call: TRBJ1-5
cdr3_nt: TGTGCCAGCAGCCCCACGGACAGGGGGAGTCTGAAGCCCCAGCATTTT
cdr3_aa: CASSPTDRGSLKPQHF

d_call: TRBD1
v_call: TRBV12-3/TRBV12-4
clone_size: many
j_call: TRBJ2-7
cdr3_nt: TGTGCCAGCAGCAAGGGACAGGGGGCGATCTCCTACGAGCAGTACTTC
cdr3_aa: CASSKGQGAISYEQYF

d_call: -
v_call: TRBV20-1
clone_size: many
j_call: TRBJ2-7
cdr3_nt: TGCAGTGCTAGCCCGGGGTCCTACGAGCAGTACTTC
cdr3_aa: CSASPGSYEQYF

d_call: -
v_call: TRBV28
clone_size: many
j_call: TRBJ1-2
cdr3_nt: TGTGTGTCGGGCGGTCGGAACTATGGCTACACCTTC
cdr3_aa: CVSGGRNYGYTF

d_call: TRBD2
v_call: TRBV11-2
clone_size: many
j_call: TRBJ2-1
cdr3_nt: TGTGCCAGCAGCGGGCTAGCGGGAACCAATGAGCAGTTCTTC
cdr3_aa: CASSGLAGTNEQFF

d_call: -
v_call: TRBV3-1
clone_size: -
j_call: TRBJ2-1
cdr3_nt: TGTGCCAGCAGCCCCGGGAGATGGAACAATGAGCAGTTCTTC
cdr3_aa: CASSPGRWNNEQFF

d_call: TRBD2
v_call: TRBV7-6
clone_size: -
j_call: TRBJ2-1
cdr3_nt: TGTGCCAGCAGCTTTGCGACTAGCGGGAGTTCCAATGAGCAGTTCTTC
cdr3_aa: CASSFATSGSSNEQFF

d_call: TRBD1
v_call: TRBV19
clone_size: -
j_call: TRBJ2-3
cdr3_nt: TGTGCCAGTAGTTCGGGACAGGCACACACAGATACGCAGTATTTT
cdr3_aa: CASSSGQAHTDTQYF

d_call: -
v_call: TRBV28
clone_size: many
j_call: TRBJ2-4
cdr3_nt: TGTGCCACACAGGAGGATGGAAACATTCAGTACTTC
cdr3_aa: CATQEDGNIQYF

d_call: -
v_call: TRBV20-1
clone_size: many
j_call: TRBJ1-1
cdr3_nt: TGCAGTGCTAATCCCCGGAACACTGAAGCTTTCTTT
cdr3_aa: CSANPRNTEAFF

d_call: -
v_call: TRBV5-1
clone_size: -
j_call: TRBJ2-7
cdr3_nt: TGCGCCAGCAGCTTGGGACAGAGATCACTCTACGAGCAGTACTTC
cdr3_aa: CASSLGQRSLYEQYF

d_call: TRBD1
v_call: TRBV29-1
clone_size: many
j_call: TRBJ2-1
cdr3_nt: TGCAGCGTCGTATCCCGGGACAGGGGAGTGTCGGACTACTACAATGAGCAGTTCTTC
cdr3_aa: CSVVSRDRGVSDYYNEQFF

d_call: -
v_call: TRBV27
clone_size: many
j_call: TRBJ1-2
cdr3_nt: TGTGCCAGCAGCACAAAAAGGGTGTCTGGGGACTATGGCTACACCTTC
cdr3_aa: CASSTKRVSGDYGYTF

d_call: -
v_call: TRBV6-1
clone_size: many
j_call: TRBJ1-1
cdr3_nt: TGTGCCAGCAGTGAAGCGGCCACTGAAGCTTTCTTT
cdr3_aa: CASSEAATEAFF

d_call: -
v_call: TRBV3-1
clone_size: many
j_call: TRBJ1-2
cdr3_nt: TGTGCCAGCAGCCAAGACCCTTCACGGAGCCTATATGGCTACACCTTC
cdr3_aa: CASSQDPSRSLYGYTF

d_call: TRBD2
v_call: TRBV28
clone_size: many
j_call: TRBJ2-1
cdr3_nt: TGTGCCAGCAGTTTAGGGACTACTCAGTTCTTC
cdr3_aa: CASSLGTTQFF

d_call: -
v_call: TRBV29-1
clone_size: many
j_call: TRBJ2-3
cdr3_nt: TGCAGCGTTGATCCTTTTCCGTCGCGGGATACGCAGTATTTT
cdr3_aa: CSVDPFPSRDTQYF

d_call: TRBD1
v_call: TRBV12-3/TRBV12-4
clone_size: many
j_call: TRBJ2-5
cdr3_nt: TGTGCCAGCAGTTTAGGGGGACAGGGAAAATGGGAGACCCAGTACTTC
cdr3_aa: CASSLGGQGKWETQYF

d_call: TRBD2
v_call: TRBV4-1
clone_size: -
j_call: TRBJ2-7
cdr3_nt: TGCGCCAGCAGCCAATTTAGCGGGAGGGAGTACGAGCAGTACTTC
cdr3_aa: CASSQFSGREYEQYF

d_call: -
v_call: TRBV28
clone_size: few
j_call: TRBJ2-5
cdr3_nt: TGTGCCAGCAGTTTTACAGAGGCCCAGTACTTC
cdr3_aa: CASSFTEAQYF